One sample yielded the 3 T cell receptor beta chains listed below, sequenced in a study of T-cell reconstitution after alpha-beta-depleted transplantation in children. Using unique molecular identifiers, the investigators prepared the TCRbeta library. MiXCR was run by TCRdb on the PCR reads, yielding one entry per CDR3 protein. The sample shows approximately 510,000 distinct CDR3 sequences, approximately 20% of them seen only once. The sequencing used PBMCs from the stem cell graft donor, collected from the stem cell graft. All receptors derive from a human donor who donated a stem cell graft to a child with acute lymphoblastic leukemia.

Worth noting for this clonotype: Compared with germline, one end of the junction differs, possibly owing to a read error. V usage is TRBV28 and J usage is TRBJ2-5, with D maybe TRBD1 (6 bases). This CDR3 comprises 12 residues. Germline V gives CDR1 MDHEN, CDR2 SYDVKM. DNA of the CDR3: TGTGCCAGCAGCCTGTCCGGGACACGGATGTTCTTC. Its protein product is CASSLSGTRMFF.

As concerns this clonotype: Compared with germline, one end of the junction differs, possibly owing to a read error. The chain employs TRBV7-2 and TRBJ1-5, with D perhaps matching TRBD1 (5 bases). The germline V gene encodes CDR1 SGHTA and CDR2 FQGNSA. The CDR3 extends over 15 amino acids. The CDR3 reads CASSLYSQDNPPQHF. The DNA for the CDR3 is TGTGCCAGCAGCTTATATTCACAGGACAATCCGCCCCAGCATTTT.

V and J are TRBV13 and TRBJ2-5; D is unclear. The germline V gene has CDR1 PRHDT and CDR2 FYEKMQ (reference sequence). CDR3 length: 15 amino acids. V was clipped by 5 bases and J by 4 bases, with 17 bases between them. This CDR3 is CASSPSVGPAETQYF. The CDR3 DNA reads TGTGCCAGCAGCCCGTCCGTAGGGCCAGCAGAGACCCAGTACTTC.